The entry below describes one TCR beta chain. TCRdb keeps only in-frame clones here, not all; method: immunoSEQ multiplex PCR. The data hold tens of thousands of clones, with 78% observed a single time. This CDR3 has 13 amino acids. V dropped 4 bases and J dropped 6; count of bases not matched to a gene: 9. Germline-derived CDR1 and CDR2 are SQVTM and ANQGSEA. This record belongs to a study of preoperative IRX-2 immunotherapy in early breast cancer. Treatment given: preoperative locoregional IRX-2 cytokine immunotherapy. Patients received preoperative, locoregional IRX-2 cytokine immunotherapy in a phase Ib study.

The sequencing used lymph node tissue, collected before IRX-2 immunotherapy. The rearrangement links TRBV29-1 to TRBJ2-7; 7 bases are shared with TRBD1. This receptor was obtained from a human donor with breast cancer. CDR3 nucleotides: TGCAGCGTTGCGGACAGGATCTTTTCCGAGCAGTACTTC. This encodes CSVADRIFSEQYF.